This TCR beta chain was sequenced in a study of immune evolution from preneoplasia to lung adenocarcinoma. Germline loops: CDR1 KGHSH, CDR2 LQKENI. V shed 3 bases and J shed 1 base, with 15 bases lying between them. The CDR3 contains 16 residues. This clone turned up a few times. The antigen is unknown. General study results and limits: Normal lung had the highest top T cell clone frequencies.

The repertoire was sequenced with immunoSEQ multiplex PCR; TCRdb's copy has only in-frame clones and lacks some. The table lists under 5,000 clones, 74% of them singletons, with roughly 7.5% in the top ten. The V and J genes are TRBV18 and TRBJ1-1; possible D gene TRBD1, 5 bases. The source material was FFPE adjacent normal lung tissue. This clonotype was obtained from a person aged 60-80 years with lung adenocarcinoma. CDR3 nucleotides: TGTGCCAGCTCACCTTACCGGGGGGAATCGAACACTGAAGCTTTCTTT. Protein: CASSPYRGESNTEAFF.